This T cell receptor (beta chain) was documented in a study of T cells in localized non-small cell lung cancer. Only in-frame clones appear in the TCRdb table, and some are missing; sequencing was by immunoSEQ multiplex PCR. The data hold roughly 9,600 clones, with roughly 87% observed a single time. Regarding this clone: Its antigen is not known.

V was clipped by 1 base and J by 10 bases, with 11 bases between them. The germline V gene has CDR1 SNHLY and CDR2 FYNNEI. The length of the CDR3 is 14 residues. General observations from the study: Adjacent lung tissue had a median roughly 52 of the top 100 clones found in the tumor.

The chain uses TRBV2 and TRBJ1-6, with D unclear. The sequencing here drew on peripheral blood, taken before any cancer treatment. The TCR was taken from a male donor at least 60 years old with stage III squamous cell lung carcinoma. In DNA, the CDR3 is TGTGCCAGCAGTGAAGTAGGCCTAGGGTCACCCCTCCACTTT. Amino acids: CASSEVGLGSPLHF.